The 14 T cell receptor beta chains presented below share a single source sample, sequenced in a study of cytomegalovirus exposure and HLA in healthy donors. The PCR ran on 60 Vbeta and 13 Jbeta primers. Method: immunoSEQ multiplex PCR; TCRdb's copy keeps in-frame clones and lacks some. The data contain 170,000 or so clones, over 60% of them seen just once; the ten biggest clones take up approximately 3.1%. The sequencing sample was made of PBMCs. The source is a woman between 40 and 50 years old in good health and CMV-seronegative.

The chain combines TRBV7-8 with TRBJ2-6; 7 bases are shared with TRBD1. Germline CDR1 SGHVS, CDR2 FQNEAQ. The CDR3 has 17 amino acids. V gave up 2 bases and J gave up 2 bases; unmatched junction bases: 6. The CDR3 DNA is TGTGCCAGCAGCTTATTTAGGGGGCAAACTGGGGCCAACGTCCTGACTTTC. This sequence encodes CASSLFRGQTGANVLTF.

CDR3 bases: TGTGCCAGCAGTGTAAGGACAGGGGGCGATTATGGCTACACCTTC. It encodes CASSVRTGGDYGYTF. The chain is built from TRBV6-1 and TRBJ1-2; the match to TRBD1 covers 11 bases. V was pared by 4 bases and J by 5 bases, with 6 bases of the junction left unmatched. This CDR3 region has 15 residues. Germline loops: CDR1 MNHNS, CDR2 SASEGT.

The gene calls are TRBV15 and TRBJ2-7; 8 bases are shared with TRBD1. Germline V gene sequence: CDR1 LNHNV, CDR2 YYDKDF (reference sequence). The ends lost 3 bases at V and 5 bases at J; junction bases unmatched: 9. The CDR3 covers 15 residues. For the CDR3, the DNA is TGTGCCACCAGCAGTCCCGACAGGGGATTCCACGAGCAGTACTTC. Residues: CATSSPDRGFHEQYF. The full variable domain, its missing parts supplied by reference TRBV15 and TRBJ2-7, is DAMVIQNPRYQVTQFGKPVTLSCSQTLNHNVMYWYQQKSSQAPKLLFHYYDKDFNNEADTPDNFQSRRPNTSFCFLDIRSPGLGDTAMYLCATSSPDRGFHEQYFGPGTRLTVT.

V is TRBV18 and J is TRBJ1-1; 9 bases are shared with TRBD1. The CDR3 has 18 amino acids. Looked up from germline, CDR1 is KGHSH and CDR2 is LQKENI. J was trimmed by 5 bases and V by 1 base; bases with no gene match: 14. The CDR3 spells CASSPLIRQGGKSTEAFF. DNA of the CDR3: TGTGCCAGCTCACCACTAATTAGACAGGGGGGTAAAAGTACTGAAGCTTTCTTT.

The chain links TRBV7-9 to TRBJ1-6; 7 bases line up with TRBD1. This CDR3 contains 16 residues. V shed 1 base, J shed 8 bases, and the junction held 8 bases outside the gene matches. Germline V gene data show CDR1 as SEHNR and CDR2 as FQNEAQ (reference sequence). The CDR3 spells CASSLGQGGFDSPLHF. CDR3 DNA sequence: TGTGCCAGCAGCTTAGGACAGGGAGGTTTCGATTCACCCCTCCACTTT.

The chain couples TRBV2 to TRBJ2-5; the match to TRBD1 covers 7 bases. Germline V gives CDR1 SNHLY, CDR2 FYNNEI. The CDR3 loop spans 14 amino acids. Trimming took 6 bases from V and 3 from J; bases not matched to a gene: 7. For the CDR3, the DNA is TGTGCCAGCAGGGTAGGGACAGAGAAAGAGACCCAGTACTTC. Translating gives CASRVGTEKETQYF.

The CDR3 region is CASSLEARVFTSVSRRQYEQYF. The CDR3 DNA is TGCGCCAGCAGCTTGGAAGCCAGGGTGTTTACCTCAGTGTCAAGAAGGCAATACGAGCAGTACTTC. The chain couples TRBV5-1 to TRBJ2-7; possibly TRBD1 for D (5 bases). The CDR3 is 22 residues long. Trimming pared 0 bases from V and 4 bases from J, leaving 35 bases between. Germline-derived CDR1 and CDR2 are SGHRS and YFSETQ.

V is TRBV5-4 and J is TRBJ2-7, with D perhaps matching TRBD2 (6 bases). Germline CDR1 reads SGHNT; CDR2 reads YYREEE (reference sequence). This CDR3 spans 14 amino acids. Trimming pared 7 bases from V and 5 bases from J, leaving 19 bases between. CDR3: CASGRLGMDHEQYF. CDR3 nucleotide sequence: TGTGCCAGCGGGAGGTTGGGCATGGACCACGAGCAGTACTTC.

This chain connects TRBV4-1 to TRBJ2-3; 12 bases are a match to TRBD2. V lost 3 bases, J lost 6 bases, and 10 bases stayed unmatched. This CDR3 region has 17 residues. Germline CDR1 and CDR2: MGHRA and YSYEKL. In DNA, the CDR3 is TGCGCCAGCAGCCATACCCCTACTAGCGGGGGGTACGATACGCAGTATTTT. Translating gives CASSHTPTSGGYDTQYF.

CDR3 sequence reads: CASSVEIRQGYNEQFF. The CDR3 DNA reads as TGTGCCAGCAGCGTAGAGATCAGACAAGGATACAATGAGCAGTTCTTC. The chain recombines TRBV9 with TRBJ2-1; D gene ambiguous. The CDR3 has 16 residues. The ends were cut back, 0 bases at V and 4 bases at J, with 14 bases in the middle. CDR1 and CDR2 (germline): SGDLS, YYNGEE.

This clone was seen once. The J gene is TRBJ1-4, the V gene TRBV5-5; 8 nucleotides match TRBD1. CDR3 length: 16 residues. Losses at the gene ends were 4 bases for V and 8 bases for J; bases not matched to a gene: 13. Germline lookup yields CDR1 SGHKS and CDR2 YYEKEE (reference sequence). The CDR3 sequence is CASSQNSDRVGEKLFF. CDR3 nucleotides: TGTGCCAGCAGCCAGAACTCGGACAGGGTAGGCGAAAAACTGTTTTTT. The full variable domain, rest sourced from reference TRBV5-5 and TRBJ1-4, is DAGVTQSPTHLIKTRGQQVTLRCSPISGHKSVSWYQQVLGQGPQFIFQYYEKEERGRGNFPDRFSARQFPNYSSELNVNALLLGDSALYLCASSQNSDRVGEKLFFGSGTQLSVL.

The CDR3 spells CASSGAFETQYF. The DNA of the CDR3 is TGCGCCAGCAGCGGGGCGTTTGAGACCCAGTACTTC. The chain couples TRBV5-1 to TRBJ2-5, with D perhaps matching TRBD1 (5 bases). The ends were cut back, 4 bases at V and 5 bases at J, with 9 bases in the middle. The CDR3 runs to 12 residues. CDR1 is SGHRS and CDR2 is YFSETQ in the germline V gene. The variable domain in full, completed from reference TRBV5-1 and TRBJ2-5, reads KAGVTQTPRYLIKTRGQQVTLSCSPISGHRSVSWYQQTPGQGLQFLFEYFSETQRNKGNFPGRFSGRQFSNSRSEMNVSTLELGDSALYLCASSGAFETQYFGPGTRLLVL.

The gene calls are TRBV16 and TRBJ1-4; D perhaps matches TRBD1 (5 bases). The CDR3 runs 12 residues. V shed 4 bases and J shed 8 bases, with 8 bases lying between them. Germline CDR1 reads KGHSY; CDR2 reads FQNENV. The CDR3 sequence is CASSPRGEKLFF. DNA for the CDR3: TGTGCCAGCAGCCCTCGGGGGGAAAAACTGTTTTTT.

In this sample, this clone turned up a few times. The V gene is TRBV7-9, the J gene TRBJ1-1, with D tentatively TRBD1 (6 bases). The germline V gene encodes CDR1 SEHNR and CDR2 FQNEAQ (reference sequence). V was trimmed by 2 bases and J by 2 bases, leaving 12 bases between them. The CDR3 is 15 residues long. The CDR3 nucleotides read TGTGCCAGCAGCTTAAGGGCAGGGGCTAACACTGAAGCTTTCTTT. Protein: CASSLRAGANTEAFF.